What follows describes a single T cell receptor (beta chain). This sample was included in a study of cytomegalovirus exposure and HLA in healthy donors. Background on the study: Inside one of the first data releases sat around 77 million unique TCRs taken from HLA-typed donors.

Per germline, CDR1 MNHNY and CDR2 SVGAGI (reference sequence). The CDR3 sequence is 14 residues long. Trimming cost V 7 bases and J 4 bases; bases outside gene matches: 6. PCR used 60 Vbeta primers and 13 Jbeta primers. Repertoires were generated with immunoSEQ multiplex PCR, while TCRdb's copy carries only in-frame clones and drops some. The sample shows about 170,000 clones, approximately 71% of them seen only once. The receptor was derived from a girl aged 10 to 17 in good health and CMV-seronegative. Sequences were obtained from PBMCs. The rearrangement uses TRBV6-6 and TRBJ1-3; 8 bases are a match to TRBD1. DNA for the CDR3: TGTGCCAGCACCAGGGGACAGGAGGGAAACACCATATATTTT. Translated: CASTRGQEGNTIYF.